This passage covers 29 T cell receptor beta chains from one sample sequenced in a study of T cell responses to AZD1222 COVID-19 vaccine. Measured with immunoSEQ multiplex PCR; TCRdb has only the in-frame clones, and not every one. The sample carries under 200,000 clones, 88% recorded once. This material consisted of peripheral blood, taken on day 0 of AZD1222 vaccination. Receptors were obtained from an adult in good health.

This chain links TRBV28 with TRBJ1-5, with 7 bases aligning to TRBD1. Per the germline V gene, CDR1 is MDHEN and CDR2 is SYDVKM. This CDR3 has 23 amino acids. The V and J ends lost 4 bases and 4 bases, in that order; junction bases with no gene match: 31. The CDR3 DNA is TGTGCCAGCAGTTCCTTTACCGTCGATAGGACAGGCCCAAACCCCTTATTTAATCAGCCCCAGCATTTT. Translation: CASSSFTVDRTGPNPLFNQPQHF.

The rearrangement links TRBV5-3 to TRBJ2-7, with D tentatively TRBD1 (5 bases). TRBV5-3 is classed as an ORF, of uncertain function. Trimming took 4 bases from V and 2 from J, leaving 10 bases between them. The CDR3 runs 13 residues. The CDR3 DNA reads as TGTGCCAGAAGCCCCAGGGCTACCTACGAGCAGTACTTC. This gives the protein CARSPRATYEQYF.

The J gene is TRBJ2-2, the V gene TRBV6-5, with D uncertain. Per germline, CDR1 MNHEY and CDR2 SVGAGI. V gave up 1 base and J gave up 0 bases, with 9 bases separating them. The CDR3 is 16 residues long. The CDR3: CASSYLDSTNTGELFF. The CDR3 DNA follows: TGTGCCAGCAGTTACTTAGACTCGACGAACACCGGGGAGCTGTTTTTT.

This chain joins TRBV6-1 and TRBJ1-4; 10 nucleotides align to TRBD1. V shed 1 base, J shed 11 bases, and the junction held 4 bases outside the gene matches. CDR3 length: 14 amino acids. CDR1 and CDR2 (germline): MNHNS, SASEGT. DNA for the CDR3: TGTGCCAGCAGTGAAGGGGGGACAGGGGAGAAACTGTTTTTT. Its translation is CASSEGGTGEKLFF.

As DNA, the CDR3 is TGTGCCAGCAGGAATGGACAGGCCAAGAAAGCTTTCTTT. It translates to CASRNGQAKKAFF. V gene TRBV6-5 combines with J gene TRBJ1-1; 7 positions match TRBD1. Per the germline V gene, CDR1 is MNHEY and CDR2 is SVGAGI. The junction had 10 bases not matched to a gene; V was cut back by 6 bases and J by 9 bases. This CDR3 is built from 13 residues.

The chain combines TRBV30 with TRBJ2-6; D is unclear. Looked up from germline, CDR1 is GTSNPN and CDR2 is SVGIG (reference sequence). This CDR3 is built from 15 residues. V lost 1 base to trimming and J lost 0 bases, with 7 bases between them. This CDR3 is CAWSEVGSGANVLTF. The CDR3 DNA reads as TGTGCCTGGAGTGAGGTGGGCTCTGGGGCCAACGTCCTGACTTTC.

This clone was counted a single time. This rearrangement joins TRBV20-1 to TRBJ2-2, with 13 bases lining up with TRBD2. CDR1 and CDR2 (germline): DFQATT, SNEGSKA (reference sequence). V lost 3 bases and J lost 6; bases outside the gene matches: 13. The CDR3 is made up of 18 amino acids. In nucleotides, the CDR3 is TGCAGTGCTAGTGGGTATAGACTAGCGGGGGGAGGCGCCGGGGAGCTGTTTTTT. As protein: CSASGYRLAGGGAGELFF.

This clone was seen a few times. The CDR3 loop is CASSPRDGYGYTF. CDR3 nucleotides: TGTGCCAGCAGCCCCAGGGACGGCTATGGCTACACCTTC. V gene TRBV6-2 or TRBV6-3 combines with J gene TRBJ1-2, with TRBD1 as a possible D gene (5 bases). This CDR3 has 13 amino acids. The V and J ends lost 6 bases and 4 bases respectively, with 12 bases between them. From germline, CDR1 is MNHEY and CDR2 SVGEGT.

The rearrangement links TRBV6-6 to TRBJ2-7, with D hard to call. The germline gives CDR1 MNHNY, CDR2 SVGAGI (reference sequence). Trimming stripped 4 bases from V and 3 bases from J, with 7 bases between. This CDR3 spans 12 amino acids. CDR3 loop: CASSSRGYEQYF. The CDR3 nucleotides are TGTGCCAGCAGTTCTCGCGGCTACGAGCAGTACTTC.

The DNA of the CDR3 is TGTGCCAGCAGCCCCGAATGGGCACTAGCGGGATTGGGGGCCAAAAACATTCAGTACTTC. This translates into CASSPEWALAGLGAKNIQYF. V is TRBV7-8 and J is TRBJ2-4, with 10 bases that match TRBD2. Germline V gene lookup returns CDR1 SGHVS and CDR2 FQNEAQ. The junction had 17 bases not matched to a gene; V was cut back by 5 bases and J by 1 base. This CDR3 is built from 20 residues. Drawing the rest from reference TRBV7-8 and TRBJ2-4, the complete variable domain is GAGVSQSPRYKVAKRGQDVALRCDPISGHVSLFWYQQALGQGPEFLTYFQNEAQLDKSGLPSDRFFAERPEGSVSTLKIQRTQQEDSAVYLCASSPEWALAGLGAKNIQYFGAGTRLSVL.

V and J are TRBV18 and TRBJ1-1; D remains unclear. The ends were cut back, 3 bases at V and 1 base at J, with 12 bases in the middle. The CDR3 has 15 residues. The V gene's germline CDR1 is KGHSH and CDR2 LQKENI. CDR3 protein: CASSPQGLTNTEAFF. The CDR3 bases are TGTGCCAGCTCACCTCAAGGGTTAACGAACACTGAAGCTTTCTTT. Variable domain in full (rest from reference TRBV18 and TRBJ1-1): NAGVMQNPRHLVRRRGQEARLRCSPMKGHSHVYWYRQLPEEGLKFMVYLQKENIIDESGMPKERFSAEFPKEGPSILRIQQVVRGDSAAYFCASSPQGLTNTEAFFGQGTRLTVV.

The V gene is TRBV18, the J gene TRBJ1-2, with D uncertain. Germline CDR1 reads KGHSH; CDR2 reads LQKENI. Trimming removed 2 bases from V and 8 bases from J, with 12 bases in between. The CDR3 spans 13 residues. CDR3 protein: CASSPEQGFGYTF. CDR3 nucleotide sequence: TGTGCCAGCTCACCAGAGCAAGGTTTCGGCTACACCTTC.

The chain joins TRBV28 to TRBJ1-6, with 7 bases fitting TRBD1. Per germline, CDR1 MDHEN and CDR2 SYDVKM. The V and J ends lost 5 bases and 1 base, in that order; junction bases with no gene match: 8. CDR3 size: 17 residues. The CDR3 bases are TGTGCCAGCAGTCCAGGGGGGGTAGGATCCTATAATTCACCCCTCCACTTT. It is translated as CASSPGGVGSYNSPLHF.

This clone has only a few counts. The CDR3, as DNA: TGTGCCAGCAGCGTAGACTGGAACTATGGCTACACCTTC. Its translation: CASSVDWNYGYTF. This chain uses TRBV9 with TRBJ1-2; no clear D gene. Trimming cost V 0 bases and J 2 bases, with 5 bases left between them. Germline V gene data show CDR1 as SGDLS and CDR2 as YYNGEE. This CDR3 region has 13 residues.

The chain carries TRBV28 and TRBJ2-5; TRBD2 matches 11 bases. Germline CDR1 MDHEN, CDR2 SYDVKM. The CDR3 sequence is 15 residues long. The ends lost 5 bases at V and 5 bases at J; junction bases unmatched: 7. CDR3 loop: CASSPRLAGTETQYF. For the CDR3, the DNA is TGTGCCAGCAGTCCGAGACTAGCGGGGACGGAGACCCAGTACTTC.

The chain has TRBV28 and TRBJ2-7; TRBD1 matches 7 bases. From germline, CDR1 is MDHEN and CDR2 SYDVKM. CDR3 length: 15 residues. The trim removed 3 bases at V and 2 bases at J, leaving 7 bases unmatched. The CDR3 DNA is TGTGCCAGCAGTTTGTTCGGACAGGCCACCTACGAGCAGTACTTC. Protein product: CASSLFGQATYEQYF.

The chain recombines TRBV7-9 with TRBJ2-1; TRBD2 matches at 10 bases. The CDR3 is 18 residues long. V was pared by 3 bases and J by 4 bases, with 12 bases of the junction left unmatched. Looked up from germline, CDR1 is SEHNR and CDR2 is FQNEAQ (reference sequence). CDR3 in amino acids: CASSFPPRLAGVYNEQFF. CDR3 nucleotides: TGTGCCAGCAGCTTCCCGCCCCGTCTAGCGGGAGTTTACAATGAGCAGTTCTTC.

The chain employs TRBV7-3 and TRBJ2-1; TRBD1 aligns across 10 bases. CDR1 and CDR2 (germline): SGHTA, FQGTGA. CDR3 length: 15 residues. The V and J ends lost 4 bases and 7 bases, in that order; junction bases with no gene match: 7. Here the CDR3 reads CASSSRGTGANEQFF. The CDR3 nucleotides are TGTGCCAGCAGCTCCCGGGGGACAGGGGCAAATGAGCAGTTCTTC.

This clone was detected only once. CDR3 region: CASSITGTGIDTQYF. The DNA of the CDR3 is TGTGCCAGCAGCATAACCGGGACAGGGATCGATACGCAGTATTTT. The chain links TRBV5-6 to TRBJ2-3, with TRBD1 matching over 9 bases. Germline CDR1 and CDR2: SGHDT and YYEEEE. J lost 6 bases, V lost 4 bases, and 9 bases had no gene match. The CDR3 runs to 15 residues.

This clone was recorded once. The CDR3 protein is CASSPGPSNTEAFF. As DNA, the CDR3 is TGTGCCAGCAGCCCGGGACCTTCTAACACTGAAGCTTTCTTT. This chain links TRBV11-2 with TRBJ1-1; D is perhaps TRBD1 (5 bases). Trimming left V 5 bases short and J 2 bases short, with 12 bases between. From germline, CDR1 is SGHAT and CDR2 FQNNGV. The CDR3 covers 14 residues.

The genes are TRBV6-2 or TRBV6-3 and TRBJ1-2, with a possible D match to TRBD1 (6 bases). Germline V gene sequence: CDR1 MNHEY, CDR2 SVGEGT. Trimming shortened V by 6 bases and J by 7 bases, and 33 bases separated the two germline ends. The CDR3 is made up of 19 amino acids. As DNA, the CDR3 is TGTGCCAGCAGCCCTCCTCACGACAGGCTTCGGGGCGGAGGTCGTGGCTACACCTTC. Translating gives CASSPPHDRLRGGGRGYTF.

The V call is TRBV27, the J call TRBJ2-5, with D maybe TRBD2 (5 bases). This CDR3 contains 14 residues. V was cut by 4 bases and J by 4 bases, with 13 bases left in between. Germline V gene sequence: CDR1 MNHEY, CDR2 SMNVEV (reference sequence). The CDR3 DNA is TGTGCCAGCAGTTCGGGGATGGCCGGAGAGACCCAGTACTTC. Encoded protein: CASSSGMAGETQYF.

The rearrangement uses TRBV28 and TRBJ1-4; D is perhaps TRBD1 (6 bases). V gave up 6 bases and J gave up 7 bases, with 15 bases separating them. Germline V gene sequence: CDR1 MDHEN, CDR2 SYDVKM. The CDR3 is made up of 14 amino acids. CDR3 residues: CASSEGGSSEKLFF. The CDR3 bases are TGTGCCAGCAGCGAGGGGGGGTCGAGTGAAAAACTGTTTTTT.

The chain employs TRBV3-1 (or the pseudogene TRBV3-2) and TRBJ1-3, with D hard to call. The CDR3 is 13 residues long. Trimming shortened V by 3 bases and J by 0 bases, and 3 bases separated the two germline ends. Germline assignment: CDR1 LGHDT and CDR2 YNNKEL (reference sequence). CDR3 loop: CASSHSSGNTIYF. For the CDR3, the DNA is TGTGCCAGCAGCCACTCCTCTGGAAACACCATATATTTT.

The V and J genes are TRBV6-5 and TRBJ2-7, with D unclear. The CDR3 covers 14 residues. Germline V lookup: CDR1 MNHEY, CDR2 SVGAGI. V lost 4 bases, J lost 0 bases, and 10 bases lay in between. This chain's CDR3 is CASSLHMTSYEQYF. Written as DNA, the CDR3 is TGTGCCAGCAGTTTACATATGACCTCCTACGAGCAGTACTTC.

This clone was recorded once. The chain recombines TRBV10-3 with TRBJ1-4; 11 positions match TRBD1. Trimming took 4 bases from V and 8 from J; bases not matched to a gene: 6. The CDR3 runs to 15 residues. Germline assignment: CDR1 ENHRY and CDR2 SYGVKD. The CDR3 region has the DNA TGTGCCATCAGTGCCCGGACAGGGGGCGGGGAAAAACTGTTTTTT. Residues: CAISARTGGGEKLFF.

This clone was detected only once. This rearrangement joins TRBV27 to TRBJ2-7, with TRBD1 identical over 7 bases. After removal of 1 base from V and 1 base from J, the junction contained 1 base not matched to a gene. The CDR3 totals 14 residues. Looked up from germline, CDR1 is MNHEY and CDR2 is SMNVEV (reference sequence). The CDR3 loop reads CASSLWGQSYEQYF. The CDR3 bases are TGTGCCAGCAGTTTATGGGGACAGTCCTACGAGCAGTACTTC.

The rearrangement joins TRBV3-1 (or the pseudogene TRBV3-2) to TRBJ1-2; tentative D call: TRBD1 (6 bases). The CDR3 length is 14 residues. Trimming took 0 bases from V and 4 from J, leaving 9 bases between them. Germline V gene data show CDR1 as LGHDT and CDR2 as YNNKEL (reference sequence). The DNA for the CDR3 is TGTGCCAGCAGCCAAGAGTCAGGGGTCTATGGCTACACCTTC. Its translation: CASSQESGVYGYTF.

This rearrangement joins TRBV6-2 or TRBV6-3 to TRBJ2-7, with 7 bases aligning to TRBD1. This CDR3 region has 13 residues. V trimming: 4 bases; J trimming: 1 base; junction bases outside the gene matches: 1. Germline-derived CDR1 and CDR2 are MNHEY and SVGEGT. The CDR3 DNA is TGTGCCAGCAGTTCGGACAGGTCCTACGAGCAGTACTTC. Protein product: CASSSDRSYEQYF.